This T cell receptor beta chain was sequenced during a study of cytomegalovirus exposure and HLA in healthy donors. This clone was observed a few times. CDR1 is SGDLS and CDR2 is YYNGEE in the germline V gene. Losses at the gene ends were 0 bases for V and 5 bases for J; bases not matched to a gene: 3. This CDR3 contains 15 residues. Researchers ran the PCR with 60 Vbeta and 13 Jbeta primers. Clones were sequenced by immunoSEQ multiplex PCR, and TCRdb holds only the in-frame ones, with some missing. This table holds about 67,000 clones, roughly two thirds found once. V usage is TRBV9 and J usage is TRBJ2-1; 9 positions agree with TRBD2. Specimen: PBMCs. This clonotype originated in a woman aged 25-40 years in good health and CMV-seronegative. The DNA for the CDR3 is TGTGCCAGCAGCGTAGATAGGACTAGCGACAATGAGCAGTTCTTC. Protein sequence: CASSVDRTSDNEQFF.